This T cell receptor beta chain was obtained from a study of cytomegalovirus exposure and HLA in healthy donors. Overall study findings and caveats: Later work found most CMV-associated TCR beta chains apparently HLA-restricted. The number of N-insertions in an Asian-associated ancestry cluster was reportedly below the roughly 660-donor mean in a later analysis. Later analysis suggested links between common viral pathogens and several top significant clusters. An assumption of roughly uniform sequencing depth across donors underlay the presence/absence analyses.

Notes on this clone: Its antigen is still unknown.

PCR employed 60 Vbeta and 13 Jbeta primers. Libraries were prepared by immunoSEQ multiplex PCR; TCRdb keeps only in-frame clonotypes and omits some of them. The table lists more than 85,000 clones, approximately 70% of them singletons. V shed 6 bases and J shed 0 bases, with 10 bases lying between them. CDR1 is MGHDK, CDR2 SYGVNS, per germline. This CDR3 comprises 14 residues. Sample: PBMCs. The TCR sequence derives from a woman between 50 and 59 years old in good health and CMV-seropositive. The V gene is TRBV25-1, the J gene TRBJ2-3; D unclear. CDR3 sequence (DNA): TGTGCCAGCAGGCCCGGAGATAGCACAGATACGCAGTATTTT. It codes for CASRPGDSTDTQYF.